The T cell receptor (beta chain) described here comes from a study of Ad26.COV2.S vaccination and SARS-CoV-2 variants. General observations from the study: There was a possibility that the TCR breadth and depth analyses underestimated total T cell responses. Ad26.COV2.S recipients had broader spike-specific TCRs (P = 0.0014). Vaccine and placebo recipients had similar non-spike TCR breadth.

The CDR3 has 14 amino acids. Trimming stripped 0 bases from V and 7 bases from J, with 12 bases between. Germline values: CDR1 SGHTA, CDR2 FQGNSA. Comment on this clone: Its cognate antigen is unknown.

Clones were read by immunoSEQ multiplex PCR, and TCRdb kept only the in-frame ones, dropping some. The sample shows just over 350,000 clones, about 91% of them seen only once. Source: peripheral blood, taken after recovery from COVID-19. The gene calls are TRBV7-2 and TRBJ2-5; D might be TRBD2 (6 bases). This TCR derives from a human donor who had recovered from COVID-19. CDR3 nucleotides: TGTGCCAGCAGCTTAGCGGGGAAGGGAGGGACCCAGTACTTC. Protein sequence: CASSLAGKGGTQYF.